This TCR beta chain was identified during a study of early T cells in non-severe SARS-CoV-2 infection. With regard to this clonotype: This may be a read error: a much more frequent sequence differs by one nucleotide.

In TCRdb, the 5' RACE reads were re-called with MiXCR into one record per CDR3 protein. Of about 77,000 distinct CDR3 sequences in the sample, about a sixth were seen once. This CDR3 spans 13 amino acids. Germline V gene lookup returns CDR1 SGHDN and CDR2 FVKESK. The sample taken for sequencing was whole blood. V gene TRBV14 combines with J gene TRBJ2-7; D unresolved. The receptor comes from an adult who was a healthcare worker with PCR-confirmed SARS-CoV-2 infection or an uninfected control (not recorded which). The CDR3 DNA sequence: TGTGTCAGCAGCCAACAAGGAAATAGTCGGCAGTACTTC. Amino acid sequence: CVSSQQGNSRQYF.